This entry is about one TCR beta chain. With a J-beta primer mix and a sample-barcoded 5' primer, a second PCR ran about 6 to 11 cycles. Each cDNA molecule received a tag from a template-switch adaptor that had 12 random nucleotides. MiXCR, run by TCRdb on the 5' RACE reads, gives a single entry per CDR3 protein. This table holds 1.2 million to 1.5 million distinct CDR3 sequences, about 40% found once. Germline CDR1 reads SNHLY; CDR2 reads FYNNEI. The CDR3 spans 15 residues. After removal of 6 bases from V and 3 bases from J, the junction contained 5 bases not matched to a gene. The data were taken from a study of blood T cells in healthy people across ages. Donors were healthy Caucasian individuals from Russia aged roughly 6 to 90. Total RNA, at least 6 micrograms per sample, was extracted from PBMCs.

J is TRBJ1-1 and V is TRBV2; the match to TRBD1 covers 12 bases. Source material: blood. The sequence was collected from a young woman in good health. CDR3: CASSPGTGGYTEAFF. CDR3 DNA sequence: TGTGCCAGCAGCCCCGGGACAGGGGGCTACACTGAAGCTTTCTTT. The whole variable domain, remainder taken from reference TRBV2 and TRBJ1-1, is EPEVTQTPSHQVTQMGQEVILRCVPISNHLYFYWYRQILGQKVEFLVSFYNNEISEKSEIFDDQFSVERPDGSNFTLKIRSTKLEDSAMYFCASSPGTGGYTEAFFGQGTRLTVV.